This T cell receptor (beta chain) was documented in a study of shared clonotypes between healthy human individuals. V lost 4 bases and J 0 bases, leaving 10 bases between the germline ends. Per the germline V gene, CDR1 is SGHTA and CDR2 is FQGNSA. The CDR3 is made up of 15 amino acids. Method: immunoSEQ multiplex PCR; TCRdb's copy keeps in-frame clones and lacks some. Of over a million clones detected, roughly 96% appear once; the ten largest clones hold approximately 1.1%. The source is a man aged 30 to 45 in good health. Sequencing was carried out using naive CD4+ T cells sorted from blood. The subset denotes: CD45RA+ positively selected. The rearrangement links TRBV7-2 to TRBJ1-3, with D unclear. The CDR3 reads CASSYAGNSGNTIYF. The CDR3, as DNA: TGTGCCAGCAGCTATGCAGGCAACTCTGGAAACACCATATATTTT.